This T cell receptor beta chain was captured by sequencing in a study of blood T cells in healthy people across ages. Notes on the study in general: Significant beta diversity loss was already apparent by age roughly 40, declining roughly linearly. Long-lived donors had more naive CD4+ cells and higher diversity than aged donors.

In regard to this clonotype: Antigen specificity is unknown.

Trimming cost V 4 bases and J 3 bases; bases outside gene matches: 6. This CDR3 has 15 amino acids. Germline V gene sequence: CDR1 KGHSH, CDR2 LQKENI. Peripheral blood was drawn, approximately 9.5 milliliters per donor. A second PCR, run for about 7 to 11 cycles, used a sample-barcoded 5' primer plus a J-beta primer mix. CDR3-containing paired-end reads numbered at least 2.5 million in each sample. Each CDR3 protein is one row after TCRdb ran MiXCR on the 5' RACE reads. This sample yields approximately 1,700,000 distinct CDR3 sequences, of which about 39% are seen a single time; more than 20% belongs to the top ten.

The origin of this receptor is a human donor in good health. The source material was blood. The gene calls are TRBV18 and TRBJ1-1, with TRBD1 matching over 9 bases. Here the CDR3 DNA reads TGTGCCAGCTCACTCTCGGGACAGGGTTACACTGAAGCTTTCTTT. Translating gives CASSLSGQGYTEAFF.